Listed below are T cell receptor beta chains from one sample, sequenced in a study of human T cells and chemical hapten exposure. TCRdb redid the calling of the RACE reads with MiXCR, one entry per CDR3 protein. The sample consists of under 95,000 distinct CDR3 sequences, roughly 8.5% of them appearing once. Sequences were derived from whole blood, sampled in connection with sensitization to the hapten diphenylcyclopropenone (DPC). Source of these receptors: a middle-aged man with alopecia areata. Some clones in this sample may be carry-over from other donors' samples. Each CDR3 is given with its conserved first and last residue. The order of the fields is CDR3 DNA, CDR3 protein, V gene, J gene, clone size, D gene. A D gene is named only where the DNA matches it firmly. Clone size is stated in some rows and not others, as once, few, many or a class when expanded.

TGTGCCAGCAGCTTAGACAGACTAGCCCATACGCAGTATTTT,CASSLDRLAHTQYF,TRBV7-6,TRBJ2-3,-,TRBD2
TGCAGCGGGAGCTTTGGGCTAGCGGCCTCGGATACGCAGTATTTT,CSGSFGLAASDTQYF,TRBV29-1,TRBJ2-3,many,TRBD2
TGTGCCAGCACCTATTCGCTAGCTAGCGGAAGCTCCTACAATGAGCAGTTCTTC,CASTYSLASGSSYNEQFF,TRBV28,TRBJ2-1,-,TRBD2
TGCAGTGCTAGATCTACCGAGGGGGTAAATGAGCAGTTCTTC,CSARSTEGVNEQFF,TRBV20-1,TRBJ2-1,-,-
TGCAGTGCTAGAGATATTTCCGGGACAGGGCTTCAGCCCCAGCATTTT,CSARDISGTGLQPQHF,TRBV20-1,TRBJ1-5,few,TRBD1
TGTGCCAGCAGCCCCTCAAACCTCCCGCAAGACACCATATATTTT,CASSPSNLPQDTIYF,TRBV3-1,TRBJ1-3,many,-
TGCGCCAGCAGCTTGCTGGGGCTCCTAGCCAAAAACATTCAGTACTTC,CASSLLGLLAKNIQYF,TRBV5-1,TRBJ2-4,many,-
TGTGCCAGCAGCTCCCCAGCGCAGGGCGTTGGTGGCTACACCTTC,CASSSPAQGVGGYTF,TRBV7-8,TRBJ1-2,many,-
TGTGCCAGCAGCGGACAGAATGAGCAGTTCTTC,CASSGQNEQFF,TRBV7-3,TRBJ2-1,-,-
TGTGCCAGCAGCTTTGACAGGGGGCAACGGTCGGACACCTTC,CASSFDRGQRSDTF,TRBV6-6,TRBJ1-2,-,TRBD1
TGTGCCAGCAGTTACCCCCTAGCGGGAGGCTCCCACGCCTACGAGCAGTACTTC,CASSYPLAGGSHAYEQYF,TRBV6-2/TRBV6-3,TRBJ2-7,few,TRBD2
TGTGCCAGCAGTTCCACAGGTTCAATCACAGATACGCAGTATTTT,CASSSTGSITDTQYF,TRBV28,TRBJ2-3,-,-
TGCAGCGTTAGGGGCTCAAACACTGAAGCTTTCTTT,CSVRGSNTEAFF,TRBV29-1,TRBJ1-1,many,-
TGCAGCGTTGTTCAGGGAGGCGCGGCCAAAAACATTCAGTACTTC,CSVVQGGAAKNIQYF,TRBV29-1,TRBJ2-4,few,-
TGCGATAATAGACAGGGCCACACCTTC,CDNRQGHTF,TRBV29-1,TRBJ1-2,-,TRBD1
TGTGCCAGCAGTGCCGAACAAGAGACCCAGTACTTC,CASSAEQETQYF,TRBV2,TRBJ2-5,-,-
TGTGCCAGCAGCCAAGAGCTAGCGGGAGCCAAAAACATTCAGTACTTC,CASSQELAGAKNIQYF,TRBV3-1,TRBJ2-4,many,TRBD2
TGTGCCAGCAGTTTCTTAGATCCGGGACTAGCGGGAGCTACCAATGAGCAGTTCTTC,CASSFLDPGLAGATNEQFF,TRBV12-3/TRBV12-4,TRBJ2-1,many,TRBD2
TGTGCTAGTGGTTCCCATTATGGGCTAGCGGGAAACAATGAGCAGTTCTTC,CASGSHYGLAGNNEQFF,TRBV12-5,TRBJ2-1,-,TRBD2
TGCAGTGCTAGCTCACCGGGCCAAGATAATTCACCCCTCCACTTT,CSASSPGQDNSPLHF,TRBV20-1,TRBJ1-6,-,-
TGCAGCGTTGCGCACGGGAATGAGCAGTTCTTC,CSVAHGNEQFF,TRBV29-1,TRBJ2-1,many,-
TGTGCCAGCTCACCACGTCAGGAGGGCGAGCAGTACTTC,CASSPRQEGEQYF,TRBV18,TRBJ2-7,few,-